Below, 11 T cell receptor beta chains from the same sample are listed, as sequenced in a study of blood T cell repertoires in COVID-19. Assay used: immunoSEQ multiplex PCR; TCRdb lists only in-frame clones, some missing. The profile shows fewer than 400,000 clones, approximately 91% of them singletons. Material: PBMCs or T cells enriched from blood (not recorded which). The receptors here all came from a woman in her thirties who had been exposed to COVID-19.

This clone was seen only a few times. The chain employs TRBV19 and TRBJ1-5; no clear D gene. The germline V and J ends were trimmed by 1 base and 5 bases, with 12 bases remaining between them. Germline V lookup: CDR1 LNHDA, CDR2 SQIVND (reference sequence). The CDR3 covers 15 residues. The CDR3 bases are TGTGCCAGTAGTATAGTTTTCGGGAAAGATCAGCCCCAGCATTTT. It codes for CASSIVFGKDQPQHF.

The chain is built from TRBV2 and TRBJ2-1, with 7 bases lining up with TRBD1. Germline CDR1 reads SNHLY; CDR2 reads FYNNEI. J lost 6 bases, V lost 3 bases, and 8 bases had no gene match. The CDR3 runs 15 residues. CDR3 protein: CASSEDRTKGNEQFF. DNA for the CDR3: TGTGCCAGCAGTGAGGACAGGACGAAGGGCAATGAGCAGTTCTTC.

The chain recombines TRBV18 with TRBJ2-5; TRBD1 agrees at 8 bases. In germline, CDR1 is KGHSH, CDR2 LQKENI. The CDR3 spans 17 residues. The V and J ends lost 0 bases and 4 bases, in that order; junction bases with no gene match: 10. CDR3 amino acids: CASSPPGYQGAIETQYF. The CDR3 DNA reads TGTGCCAGCTCACCACCGGGTTACCAGGGGGCAATAGAGACCCAGTACTTC.

This sequence joins TRBV24-1 and TRBJ2-3, with 7 nucleotides matching TRBD2. The germline gives CDR1 KGHDR, CDR2 SFDVKD. The J segment lost 1 base and the V segment lost 2 bases, leaving 2 bases of the junction unmatched. The CDR3 sequence is 15 residues long. CDR3 DNA: TGTGCCACCAGTGATTGGGGGGGTGGCACAGATACGCAGTATTTT. Its protein is CATSDWGGGTDTQYF.

The CDR3 reads CASSERIPNTEAFF. In DNA form, the CDR3 reads TGTGCCAGCAGTGAGCGGATACCGAACACTGAAGCTTTCTTT. The J gene is TRBJ1-1, the V gene TRBV2; no definite D call. Germline CDR1 is SNHLY and CDR2 is FYNNEI. The CDR3 spans 14 residues. V was clipped by 3 bases and J by 1 base, with 9 bases between them.

The chain couples TRBV11-2 to TRBJ1-1; maybe TRBD1 (6 bases). CDR1 is SGHAT and CDR2 is FQNNGV in the germline V gene. This CDR3 has 13 amino acids. V was cut by 2 bases and J by 4 bases, with 8 bases left in between. As DNA, the CDR3 is TGTGCCAGCAGCTTACAGGGGCCCACTGAAGCTTTCTTT. Its protein product is CASSLQGPTEAFF.

This chain joins TRBV10-3 and TRBJ1-6; D call uncertain. The ends were cut back, 5 bases at V and 0 bases at J, with 8 bases in the middle. This CDR3 is built from 15 residues. In germline, CDR1 is ENHRY, CDR2 SYGVKD. CDR3 sequence (DNA): TGTGCCATCAGTCCAGAAAGCTCCTATAATTCACCCCTCCACTTT. This encodes CAISPESSYNSPLHF.

This clone was observed once. The chain employs TRBV2 and TRBJ1-2; D unresolved. Trimming left V 4 bases short and J 0 bases short, with 6 bases between. This CDR3 comprises 13 residues. Germline V gives CDR1 SNHLY, CDR2 FYNNEI. The CDR3 here is CASSVVANYGYTF. As DNA, the CDR3 is TGTGCCAGCAGTGTAGTCGCTAACTATGGCTACACCTTC. Supplemented by reference TRBV2 and TRBJ1-2, the full variable domain reads EPEVTQTPSHQVTQMGQEVILRCVPISNHLYFYWYRQILGQKVEFLVSFYNNEISEKSEIFDDQFSVERPDGSNFTLKIRSTKLEDSAMYFCASSVVANYGYTFGSGTRLTVV.

This clone was counted between two and nine times. The chain links TRBV3-1 (or the pseudogene TRBV3-2) to TRBJ2-3, with 10 bases lining up with TRBD1. CDR1 and CDR2 (germline): LGHDT, YNNKEL (reference sequence). The junction had 0 bases not matched to a gene; V was cut back by 1 base and J by 8 bases. The CDR3 extends over 13 amino acids. The CDR3 here is CASSQGTGGTQYF. Here the CDR3 DNA reads TGTGCCAGCAGCCAAGGGACAGGGGGTACGCAGTATTTT.

J is TRBJ2-7 and V is TRBV5-6; D is perhaps TRBD2 (5 bases). CDR3 length: 16 amino acids. Trimming shortened V by 2 bases and J by 8 bases, and 23 bases separated the two germline ends. Germline CDR1 SGHDT, CDR2 YYEEEE. The CDR3 coding sequence is TGTGCCAGCAGCTTTGAATCAGCTGACACTAGGCTGAAGCAGTACTTC. The encoded protein is CASSFESADTRLKQYF.

The chain uses TRBV4-3 and TRBJ1-2, with unresolved D. Trimming stripped 1 base from V and 4 bases from J, with 16 bases between. CDR1 is LGHNA and CDR2 is YSLEER in the germline V gene. This CDR3 has 16 amino acids. DNA of the CDR3: TGCGCCAGCAGCCAAGGGTGGGCAGATTCTCGCTATGGCTACACCTTC. Protein: CASSQGWADSRYGYTF.